The T cell receptor beta chain described here comes from a study of T cell responses to AZD1222 COVID-19 vaccine. Libraries were prepared by immunoSEQ multiplex PCR; TCRdb keeps only in-frame clonotypes and omits some of them. The table lists 140,000 to 150,000 clones, about 93% of them singletons. Regarding the study as a whole: Baseline serology detected seropositivity in only a handful of AZD1222 recipients.

Pooled in the analysis were second doses at about 4 or about 12 weeks. Of note for this clone: Its antigen is currently unknown.

The CDR3 length is 16 residues. Germline CDR1 LNHDA, CDR2 SQIVND (reference sequence). V was clipped by 3 bases and J by 4 bases; unmatched bases: 10. The sequencing used peripheral blood, collected 28 days after the second AZD1222 dose. This TCR was sampled from an adult who received the AZD1222 COVID-19 vaccine. The chain combines TRBV19 with TRBJ2-5; 8 nucleotides align to TRBD2. The CDR3: CASSMGGAGVGETQYF. The CDR3 DNA sequence: TGTGCCAGTAGTATGGGGGGAGCGGGAGTCGGAGAGACCCAGTACTTC. Full variable domain (outside the CDR3, taken from reference TRBV19 and TRBJ2-5): DGGITQSPKYLFRKEGQNVTLSCEQNLNHDAMYWYRQDPGQGLRLIYYSQIVNDFQKGDIAEGYSVSREKKESFPLTVTSAQKNPTAFYLCASSMGGAGVGETQYFGPGTRLLVL.